The 7 T cell receptor beta chains reported below all come from one sample, sequenced in a study of blood T cell repertoires in COVID-19. Profiling relied on immunoSEQ multiplex PCR, and the TCRdb table lists in-frame clones only, not all of them. The table includes a few hundred thousand clones, approximately 84% detected once. The sample consisted of peripheral blood. The receptor source for this set is a human donor in a cohort sampled during active COVID-19.

The chain has TRBV19 and TRBJ2-1; D may be TRBD2 (5 bases). The CDR3 totals 13 residues. The germline CDR1 and CDR2 sequences are LNHDA and SQIVND (reference sequence). The V and J ends lost 3 bases and 4 bases respectively, with 7 bases between them. The CDR3 is CASSIAGYNEQFF. In DNA form, the CDR3 reads TGTGCCAGTAGTATTGCGGGTTACAATGAGCAGTTCTTC.

This clone occurred once. Written as DNA, the CDR3 is TGTGCCAGTAGTCCGGGACAGGGGACCGAGCAGTACTTC. Translating it yields CASSPGQGTEQYF. This sequence joins TRBV19 and TRBJ2-7, with 10 bases lining up with TRBD1. V lost 5 bases and J lost 6; bases outside the gene matches: 4. This CDR3 spans 13 amino acids. The germline V gene encodes CDR1 LNHDA and CDR2 SQIVND (reference sequence).

CDR3 bases: TGTGCCAGTAGTACTAGACAGGGTGAGACTGAAGCTTTCTTT. Its protein product is CASSTRQGETEAFF. The chain couples TRBV19 to TRBJ1-1; the match to TRBD1 covers 7 bases. The CDR3 runs to 14 residues. Trimming cost V 4 bases and J 5 bases; bases outside gene matches: 7. The germline gives CDR1 LNHDA, CDR2 SQIVND (reference sequence).

V is TRBV7-8 and J is TRBJ1-2; tentative D call: TRBD1 (5 bases). V lost 4 bases to trimming and J lost 2 bases, with 14 bases between them. This CDR3 has 15 residues. CDR1 and CDR2 (germline): SGHVS, FQNEAQ. CDR3 sequence reads: CASSSSPGGNYGYTF. The CDR3, as DNA: TGTGCCAGCAGCTCCAGTCCTGGGGGGAACTATGGCTACACCTTC.

In this sample, this clone turned up once. J is TRBJ2-4 and V is TRBV11-2; 10 nucleotides match TRBD2. The CDR3 extends over 16 amino acids. Germline assignment: CDR1 SGHAT and CDR2 FQNNGV. J gave up 6 bases and V 0 bases, and 5 bases lay outside the gene matches. This CDR3 is CASSLDLAGGRNIQYF. The CDR3 coding sequence is TGTGCCAGCAGCTTAGATTTAGCGGGGGGTCGAAACATTCAGTACTTC.

The chain joins TRBV24-1 to TRBJ2-7; perhaps TRBD1 as D (5 bases). Per the germline V gene, CDR1 is KGHDR and CDR2 is SFDVKD. V was trimmed by 3 bases and J by 4 bases, leaving 15 bases between them. The CDR3 length is 15 residues. The CDR3 sequence: CATSDAQSPGYEQYF. As DNA, the CDR3 is TGTGCCACCAGTGATGCACAAAGCCCAGGGTACGAGCAGTACTTC.

Of note for this clone: Other DNA sequences in the same sample also yield this CDR3. V gene TRBV19 combines with J gene TRBJ2-3; D may be TRBD1 (7 bases). V was trimmed by 1 base and J by 6 bases, leaving 11 bases between them. Germline V gives CDR1 LNHDA, CDR2 SQIVND (reference sequence). The CDR3 sequence is 14 residues long. The DNA of the CDR3 is TGTGCCAGTAGTATAGGTCCAGGGGGGGATACGCAGTATTTT. It translates to CASSIGPGGDTQYF.